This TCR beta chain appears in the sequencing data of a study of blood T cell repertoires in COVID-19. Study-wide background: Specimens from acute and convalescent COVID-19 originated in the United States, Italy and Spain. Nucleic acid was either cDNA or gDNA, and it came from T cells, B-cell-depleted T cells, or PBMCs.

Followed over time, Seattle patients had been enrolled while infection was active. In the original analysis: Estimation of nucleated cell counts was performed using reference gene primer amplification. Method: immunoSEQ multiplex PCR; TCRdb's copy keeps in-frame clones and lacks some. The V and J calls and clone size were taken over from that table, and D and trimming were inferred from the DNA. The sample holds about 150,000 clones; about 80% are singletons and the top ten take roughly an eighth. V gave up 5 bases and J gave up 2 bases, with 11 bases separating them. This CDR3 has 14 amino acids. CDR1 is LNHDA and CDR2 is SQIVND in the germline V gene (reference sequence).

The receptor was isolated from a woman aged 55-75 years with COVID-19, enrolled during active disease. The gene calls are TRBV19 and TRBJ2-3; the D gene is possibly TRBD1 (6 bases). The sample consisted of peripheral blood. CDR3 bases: TGTGCCAGTAGTGAGGGGGTAACCACAGATACGCAGTATTTT. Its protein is CASSEGVTTDTQYF. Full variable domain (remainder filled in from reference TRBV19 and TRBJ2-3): DGGITQSPKYLFRKEGQNVTLSCEQNLNHDAMYWYRQDPGQGLRLIYYSQIVNDFQKGDIAEGYSVSREKKESFPLTVTSAQKNPTAFYLCASSEGVTTDTQYFGPGTRLTVL.